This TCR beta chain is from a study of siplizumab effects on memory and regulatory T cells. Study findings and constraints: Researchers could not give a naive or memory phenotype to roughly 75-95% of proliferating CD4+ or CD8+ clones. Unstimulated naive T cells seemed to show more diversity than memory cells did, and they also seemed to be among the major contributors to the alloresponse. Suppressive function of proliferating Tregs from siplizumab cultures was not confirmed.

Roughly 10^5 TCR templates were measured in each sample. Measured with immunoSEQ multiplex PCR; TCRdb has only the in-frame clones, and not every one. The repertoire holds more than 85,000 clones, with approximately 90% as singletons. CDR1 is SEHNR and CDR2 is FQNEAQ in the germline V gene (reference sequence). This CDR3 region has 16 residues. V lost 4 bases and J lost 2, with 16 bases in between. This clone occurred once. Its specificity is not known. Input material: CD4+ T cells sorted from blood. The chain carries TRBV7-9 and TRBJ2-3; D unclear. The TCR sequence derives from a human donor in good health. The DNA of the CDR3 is TGTGCCAGCAGCTCCCCGCTGGCGGCCAACACAGATACGCAGTATTTT. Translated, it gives CASSSPLAANTDTQYF.